This passage covers 21 T cell receptor beta chains from one sample sequenced in a study of OX40 agonist ivuxolimab in advanced cancers. The protocol was immunoSEQ multiplex PCR, while the TCRdb copy is restricted to in-frame clones and leaves out a portion. The sample comprises 60,000 or so clones, approximately 91% of which are singletons, and over 8.5% rests with the top ten. The source was CD4+ or CD8+ T cells sorted from blood, collected in a trial of the OX40 agonist ivuxolimab. The receptors were gathered from an adult with an advanced solid tumor such as melanoma, head and neck, liver or kidney cancer.

DNA of the CDR3: TGTGCCAGCAGCCAGGGGGGCACTGAAGCTTTCTTT. Residues: CASSQGGTEAFF. V is TRBV5-5 and J is TRBJ1-1; TRBD1 matches at 7 bases. V lost 4 bases to trimming and J lost 4 bases; unmatched junction nucleotides: 1. Germline V lookup: CDR1 SGHKS, CDR2 YYEKEE (reference sequence). The CDR3 is 12 residues long.

The V gene is TRBV9, the J gene TRBJ2-1, with no clear D. The V end was cut by 2 bases, the J end by 4 bases, with 7 bases between. This CDR3 region has 13 residues. Germline V lookup: CDR1 SGDLS, CDR2 YYNGEE. CDR3 nucleotide sequence: TGTGCCAGCAGCGTCCAACCTTACAATGAGCAGTTCTTC. This gives the protein CASSVQPYNEQFF.

The V and J genes are TRBV5-1 and TRBJ2-7; no clear D. The CDR3 loop spans 13 amino acids. Trimming cost V 4 bases and J 5 bases, with 13 bases left between them. Germline V CDR1 and CDR2: SGHRS, YFSETQ. The CDR3 spells CASSGLAANEQYF. CDR3 in DNA: TGCGCCAGCAGCGGCCTGGCAGCTAACGAGCAGTACTTC.

V and J are TRBV28 and TRBJ2-4; TRBD1 aligns across 7 bases. The germline V gene encodes CDR1 MDHEN and CDR2 SYDVKM. The length of the CDR3 is 16 residues. With 4 bases clipped from V and 0 bases from J, the junction kept 6 bases outside the gene matches. As DNA, the CDR3 is TGTGCCAGCAGTTCGGACAGGATAATAGCCAAAAACATTCAGTACTTC. This encodes CASSSDRIIAKNIQYF. Full variable domain (outside the CDR3, taken from reference TRBV28 and TRBJ2-4): DVKVTQSSRYLVKRTGEKVFLECVQDMDHENMFWYRQDPGLGLRLIYFSYDVKMKEKGDIPEGYSVSREKKERFSLILESASTNQTSMYLCASSSDRIIAKNIQYFGAGTRLSVL.

The chain employs TRBV5-5 and TRBJ2-7; D is undetermined. Between the trimmed V and J ends, which lost 0 bases and 0 bases, there was a span of 13 bases. The V gene's germline CDR1 is SGHKS and CDR2 YYEKEE (reference sequence). The length of the CDR3 is 16 residues. The CDR3 region has the DNA TGTGCCAGCAGCTTGGCCCCCCCGGGTGGCTCCTACGAGCAGTACTTC. Amino acid sequence: CASSLAPPGGSYEQYF.

The V gene is TRBV5-4, the J gene TRBJ1-6; D is undetermined. The CDR3 is 12 amino acids. CDR1 and CDR2 from the germline V gene are SGHNT and YYREEE (reference sequence). The V end lost 0 bases, the J end lost 8 bases, and 3 bases lay between the germline ends. The CDR3 DNA sequence: TGTGCCAGCAGCTTGGCGTATTCACCCCTCCACTTT. Translation: CASSLAYSPLHF.

The chain employs TRBV19 and TRBJ1-2; D remains unclear. The V and J ends lost 5 bases and 5 bases respectively, with 12 bases between them. Germline loops: CDR1 LNHDA, CDR2 SQIVND (reference sequence). This CDR3 has 13 residues. The CDR3 DNA reads as TGTGCCAGTAGTTGGGCCGTTTCTTATGGCTACACCTTC. Its translation is CASSWAVSYGYTF.

The J gene is TRBJ1-2, the V gene TRBV11-2; 7 bases agree with TRBD1. The CDR3 contains 16 residues. Germline CDR1 reads SGHAT; CDR2 reads FQNNGV. J was trimmed by 4 bases and V by 5 bases; bases with no gene match: 13. The CDR3 DNA is TGTGCCAGCAGCCCGACAGGGTCCGCCTTCCTCTATGGCTACACCTTC. Residues: CASSPTGSAFLYGYTF.

The chain employs TRBV5-6 and TRBJ2-7; D might be TRBD1 (6 bases). The V and J ends lost 2 bases and 2 bases respectively, with 17 bases between them. The CDR3 is made up of 16 amino acids. Germline CDR1 and CDR2: SGHDT and YYEEEE. CDR3 residues: CASSFTGPILTYEQYV. CDR3 DNA: TGTGCCAGCAGCTTTACAGGGCCGATCCTCACCTACGAGCAGTACGTC.

V and J are TRBV5-1 and TRBJ2-5, with a possible D match to TRBD1 (5 bases). Trimming shortened V by 1 base and J by 5 bases, and 15 bases separated the two germline ends. Germline values: CDR1 SGHRS, CDR2 YFSETQ. This CDR3 region has 15 residues. The CDR3 sequence is CASSLRSGIQETQYF. CDR3 bases: TGCGCCAGCAGCTTGCGGTCAGGGATTCAGGAGACCCAGTACTTC.

The chain carries TRBV5-4 and TRBJ2-7; 15 bases match TRBD2. Germline lookup yields CDR1 SGHNT and CDR2 YYREEE (reference sequence). Trimming took 2 bases from V and 5 from J; bases not matched to a gene: 11. CDR3 length: 18 amino acids. The CDR3 nucleotides are TGTGCCAGCAGCTTATTTTTGGGACTAGCGGGAGGAAGCCACGAGCAGTACTTC. Protein sequence: CASSLFLGLAGGSHEQYF. Combining the CDR3 with reference TRBV5-4 and TRBJ2-7 gives the whole variable domain ETGVTQSPTHLIKTRGQQVTLRCSSQSGHNTVSWYQQALGQGPQFIFQYYREEENGRGNFPPRFSGLQFPNYSSELNVNALELDDSALYLCASSLFLGLAGGSHEQYFGPGTRLTVT.

This chain joins TRBV27 and TRBJ2-3, with TRBD2 matching 7 bases. The germline V gene encodes CDR1 MNHEY and CDR2 SMNVEV (reference sequence). Trimming took 3 bases from V and 6 from J; bases not matched to a gene: 3. This CDR3 has 13 residues. CDR3 nucleotide sequence: TGTGCCAGCAGTTTTGGAGCGGGGGATACGCAGTATTTT. Translated, it gives CASSFGAGDTQYF.

J is TRBJ2-1 and V is TRBV2; 7 nucleotides match TRBD2. The CDR3 runs to 15 residues. The germline CDR1 and CDR2 sequences are SNHLY and FYNNEI. V lost 5 bases and J lost 9; bases outside the gene matches: 13. The CDR3 is CASSSLGGRPGEQFF. In nucleotides, the CDR3 is TGTGCCAGCAGTAGCCTCGGCGGGAGACCGGGTGAGCAGTTCTTC.

This clone was counted a single time. V gene TRBV28 combines with J gene TRBJ2-7, with D tentatively TRBD2 (6 bases). The CDR3 loop spans 16 amino acids. The ends were cut back, 6 bases at V and 0 bases at J, with 18 bases in the middle. Germline loops: CDR1 MDHEN, CDR2 SYDVKM. The CDR3 spells CASSFPPGESSYEQYF. CDR3 DNA sequence: TGTGCCAGCAGCTTCCCTCCGGGGGAGAGCTCCTACGAGCAGTACTTC.

The rearrangement links TRBV28 to TRBJ1-5; D is unresolved. This CDR3 is 17 amino acids long. V was clipped by 8 bases and J by 3 bases, with 23 bases between them. The germline V gene has CDR1 MDHEN and CDR2 SYDVKM. CDR3 bases: TGTGCCAGCTCCCTCTCGGGCTTTATAACTTTCAATCAGCCCCAGCATTTT. This sequence encodes CASSLSGFITFNQPQHF.

This sequence joins TRBV19 and TRBJ2-2, with D perhaps TRBD1 (5 bases). CDR1 and CDR2 (germline): LNHDA, SQIVND (reference sequence). The CDR3 extends over 12 amino acids. The V end was cut by 8 bases, the J end by 4 bases, with 8 bases between. CDR3 sequence: CASQGSTGELFF. CDR3 bases: TGTGCCAGTCAGGGATCCACCGGGGAGCTGTTTTTT.

The chain uses TRBV7-9 and TRBJ2-7; 8 bases agree with TRBD1. The length of the CDR3 is 14 residues. Per germline, CDR1 SEHNR and CDR2 FQNEAQ (reference sequence). V lost 2 bases and J lost 3; bases outside the gene matches: 3. The CDR3 nucleotides read TGTGCCAGCAGCTTACCGGACAGGGTCTACGAGCAGTACTTC. Its translation is CASSLPDRVYEQYF.

The rearrangement links TRBV6-5 to TRBJ2-7; 7 positions match TRBD1. The CDR3 runs 13 residues. Germline V gene lookup returns CDR1 MNHEY and CDR2 SVGAGI. The V gene end was trimmed by 7 bases and the J gene end by 3 bases; junction bases not matched to a gene: 6. CDR3 sequence: CASTQGEIYEQYF. CDR3 DNA: TGTGCCAGCACCCAGGGGGAGATCTACGAGCAGTACTTC.

This chain connects TRBV15 to TRBJ1-5, with 9 bases that match TRBD1. V dropped 5 bases and J dropped 4; count of bases not matched to a gene: 3. The CDR3 sequence is 14 residues long. CDR1 and CDR2 from the germline V gene are LNHNV and YYDKDF (reference sequence). CDR3 protein: CATSADRGNQPQHF. DNA for the CDR3: TGTGCCACCAGCGCGGACAGGGGAAATCAGCCCCAGCATTTT.

For the CDR3, the DNA is TGTGCCAGCAGCTTAACAACGGCCCTCTCTGGGGCCAACGTCCTGACTTTC. It yields the protein CASSLTTALSGANVLTF. The chain uses TRBV7-3 and TRBJ2-6; D not resolved. V gave up 0 bases and J gave up 0 bases, with 9 bases separating them. The CDR3 has 17 residues. Germline V lookup: CDR1 SGHTA, CDR2 FQGTGA.

This clone was counted a single time. The rearrangement joins TRBV7-8 to TRBJ2-7, with 7 positions matching TRBD2. Germline-derived CDR1 and CDR2 are SGHVS and FQNEAQ. V lost 6 bases to trimming and J lost 3 bases; unmatched junction nucleotides: 8. The CDR3 is 14 amino acids. CDR3 sequence: CASRGGAGSYEQYF. The CDR3, as DNA: TGTGCCAGCAGGGGAGGAGCGGGGAGCTACGAGCAGTACTTC.